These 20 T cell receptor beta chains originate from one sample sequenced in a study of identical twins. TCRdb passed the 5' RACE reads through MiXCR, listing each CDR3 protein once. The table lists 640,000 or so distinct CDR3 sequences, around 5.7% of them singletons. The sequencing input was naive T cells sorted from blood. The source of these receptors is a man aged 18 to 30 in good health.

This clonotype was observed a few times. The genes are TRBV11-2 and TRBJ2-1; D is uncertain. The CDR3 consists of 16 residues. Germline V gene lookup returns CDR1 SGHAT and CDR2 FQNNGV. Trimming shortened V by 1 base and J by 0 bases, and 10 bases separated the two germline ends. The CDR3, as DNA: TGTGCCAGCAGCTTAGTAACGGTTAGCTCCTACAATGAGCAGTTCTTC. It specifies CASSLVTVSSYNEQFF. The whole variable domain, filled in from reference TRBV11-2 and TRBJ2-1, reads EAGVAQSPRYKIIEKRQSVAFWCNPISGHATLYWYQQILGQGPKLLIQFQNNGVVDDSQLPKDRFSAERLKGVDSTLKIQPAKLEDSAVYLCASSLVTVSSYNEQFFGPGTRLTVL.

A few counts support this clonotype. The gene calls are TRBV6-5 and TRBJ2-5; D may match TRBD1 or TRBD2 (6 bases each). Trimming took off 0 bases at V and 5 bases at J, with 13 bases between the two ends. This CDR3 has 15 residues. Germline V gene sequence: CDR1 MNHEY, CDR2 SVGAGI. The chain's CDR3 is CASSYSGGPSETQYF. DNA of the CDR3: TGTGCCAGCAGTTACTCGGGGGGCCCCTCGGAGACCCAGTACTTC.

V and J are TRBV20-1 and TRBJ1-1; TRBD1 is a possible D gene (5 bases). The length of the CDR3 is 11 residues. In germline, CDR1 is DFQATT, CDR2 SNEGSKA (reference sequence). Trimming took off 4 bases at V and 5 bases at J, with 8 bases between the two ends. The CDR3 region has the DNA TGCAGTGCTACAGGGATTACTGAAGCTTTCTTT. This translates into CSATGITEAFF.

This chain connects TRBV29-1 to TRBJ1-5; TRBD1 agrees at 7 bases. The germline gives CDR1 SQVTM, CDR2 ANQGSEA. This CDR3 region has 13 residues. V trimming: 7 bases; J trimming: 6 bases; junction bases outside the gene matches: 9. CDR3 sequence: CSALTGKGQPQHF. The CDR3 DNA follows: TGCAGCGCCCTGACAGGGAAGGGTCAGCCCCAGCATTTT.

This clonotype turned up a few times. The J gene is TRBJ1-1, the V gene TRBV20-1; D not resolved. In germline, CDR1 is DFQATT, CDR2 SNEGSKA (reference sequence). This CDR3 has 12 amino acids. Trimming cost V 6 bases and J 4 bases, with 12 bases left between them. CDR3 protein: CSALWEVTEAFF. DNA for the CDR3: TGCAGTGCCCTATGGGAGGTCACTGAAGCTTTCTTT.

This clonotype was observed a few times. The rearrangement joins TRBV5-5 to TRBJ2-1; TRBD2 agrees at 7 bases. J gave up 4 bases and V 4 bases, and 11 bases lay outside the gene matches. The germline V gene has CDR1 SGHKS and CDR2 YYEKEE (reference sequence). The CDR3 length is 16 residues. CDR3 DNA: TGTGCCAGCAGCCCCACAGTAGCGGGCACGTACAATGAGCAGTTCTTC. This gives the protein CASSPTVAGTYNEQFF.

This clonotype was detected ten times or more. CDR3 nucleotides: TGTGCCAGCAGACACCGGACAGTCAACAATGAGCAGTTCTTC. Translation: CASRHRTVNNEQFF. The V gene is TRBV27, the J gene TRBJ2-1; the D gene is possibly TRBD1 (6 bases). Deletions cut 6 bases from V and 5 bases from J, with 14 bases between. There are 14 residues in the CDR3. The germline V gene has CDR1 MNHEY and CDR2 SMNVEV (reference sequence).

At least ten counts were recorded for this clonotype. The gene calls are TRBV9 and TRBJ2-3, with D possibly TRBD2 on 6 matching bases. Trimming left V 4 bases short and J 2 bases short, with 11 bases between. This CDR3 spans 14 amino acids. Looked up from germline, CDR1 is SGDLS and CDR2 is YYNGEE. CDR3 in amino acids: CASSRDFTTDTQYF. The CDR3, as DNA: TGTGCCAGCAGCCGGGACTTCACCACAGATACGCAGTATTTT.

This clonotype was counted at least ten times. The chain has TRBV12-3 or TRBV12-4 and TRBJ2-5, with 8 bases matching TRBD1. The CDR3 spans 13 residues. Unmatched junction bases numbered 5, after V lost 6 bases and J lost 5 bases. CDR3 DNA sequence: TGTGCCAGCAGCTTTAGACAGGGGGAGACCCAGTACTTC. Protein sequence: CASSFRQGETQYF.

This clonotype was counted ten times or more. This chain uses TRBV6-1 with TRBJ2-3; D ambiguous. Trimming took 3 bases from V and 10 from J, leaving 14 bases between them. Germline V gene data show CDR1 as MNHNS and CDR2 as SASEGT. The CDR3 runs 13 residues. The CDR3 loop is CASSDPDSVAQYF. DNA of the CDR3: TGTGCCAGCAGTGACCCGGATTCGGTGGCGCAGTATTTT.

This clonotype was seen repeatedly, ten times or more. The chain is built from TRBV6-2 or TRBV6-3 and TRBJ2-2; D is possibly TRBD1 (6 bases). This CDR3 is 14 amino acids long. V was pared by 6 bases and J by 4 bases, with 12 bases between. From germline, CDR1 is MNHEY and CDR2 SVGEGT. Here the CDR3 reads CASRKSGATGELFF. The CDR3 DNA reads TGTGCCAGCAGAAAATCAGGGGCCACCGGGGAGCTGTTTTTT.

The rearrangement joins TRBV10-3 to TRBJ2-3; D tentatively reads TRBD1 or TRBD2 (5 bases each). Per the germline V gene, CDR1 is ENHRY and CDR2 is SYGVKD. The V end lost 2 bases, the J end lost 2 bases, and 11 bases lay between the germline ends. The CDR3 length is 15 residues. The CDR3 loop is CAISEVKGPTDTQYF. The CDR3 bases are TGTGCCATCAGTGAGGTAAAGGGACCCACAGATACGCAGTATTTT.

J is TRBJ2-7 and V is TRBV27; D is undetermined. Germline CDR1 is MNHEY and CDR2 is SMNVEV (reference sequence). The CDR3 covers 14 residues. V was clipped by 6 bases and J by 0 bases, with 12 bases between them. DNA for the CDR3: TGTGCCAGCAGAAGCTACACGAGCTCCTACGAGCAGTACGTC. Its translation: CASRSYTSSYEQYV.

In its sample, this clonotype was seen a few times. In nucleotides, the CDR3 is TGTGCCAGCAGCAAAAATAGCGGGAGATGGACAGATACGCAGTATTTT. Its protein product is CASSKNSGRWTDTQYF. The chain employs TRBV27 and TRBJ2-3; 9 bases are shared with TRBD2. The CDR3 sequence is 16 residues long. CDR1 is MNHEY, CDR2 SMNVEV, per germline (reference sequence). The V and J ends lost 6 bases and 3 bases, in that order; junction bases with no gene match: 10.

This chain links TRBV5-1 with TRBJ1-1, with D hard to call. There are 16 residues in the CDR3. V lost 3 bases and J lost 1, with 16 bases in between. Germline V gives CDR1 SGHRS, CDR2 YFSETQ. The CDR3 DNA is TGCGCCAGCAGCTCCCGGGCATTGGTAGCGAACACTGAAGCTTTCTTT. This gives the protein CASSSRALVANTEAFF.

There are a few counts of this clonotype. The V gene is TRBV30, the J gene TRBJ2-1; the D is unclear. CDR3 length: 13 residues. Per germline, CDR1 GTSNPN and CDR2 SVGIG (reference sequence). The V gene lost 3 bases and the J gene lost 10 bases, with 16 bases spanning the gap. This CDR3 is CAWRVAVVGEQFF. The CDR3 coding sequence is TGTGCCTGGAGGGTAGCAGTAGTGGGAGAGCAGTTCTTC.

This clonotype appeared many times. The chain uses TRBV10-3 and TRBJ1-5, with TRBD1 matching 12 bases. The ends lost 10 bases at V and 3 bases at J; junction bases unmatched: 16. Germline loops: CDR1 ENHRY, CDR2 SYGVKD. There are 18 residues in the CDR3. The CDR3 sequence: CATQAGTGGAINNQPQHF. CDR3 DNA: TGTGCCACCCAGGCCGGGACAGGGGGCGCGATAAACAATCAGCCCCAGCATTTT.

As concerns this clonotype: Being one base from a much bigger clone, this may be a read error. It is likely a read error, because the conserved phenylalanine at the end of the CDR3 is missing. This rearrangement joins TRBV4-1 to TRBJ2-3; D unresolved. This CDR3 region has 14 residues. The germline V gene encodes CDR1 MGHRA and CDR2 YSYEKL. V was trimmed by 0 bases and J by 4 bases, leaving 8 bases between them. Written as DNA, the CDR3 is TGCGCCAGCAGCCAAGACGAACTCGCAGATACGCAGTATTAT. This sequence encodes CASSQDELADTQYY.

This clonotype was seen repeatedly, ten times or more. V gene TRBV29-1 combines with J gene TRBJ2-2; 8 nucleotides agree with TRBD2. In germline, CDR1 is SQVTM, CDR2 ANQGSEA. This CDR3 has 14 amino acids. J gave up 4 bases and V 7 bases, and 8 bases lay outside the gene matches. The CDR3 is CSGGLGLATGELFF. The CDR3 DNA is TGCAGCGGGGGACTAGGGCTGGCCACCGGGGAGCTGTTTTTT.

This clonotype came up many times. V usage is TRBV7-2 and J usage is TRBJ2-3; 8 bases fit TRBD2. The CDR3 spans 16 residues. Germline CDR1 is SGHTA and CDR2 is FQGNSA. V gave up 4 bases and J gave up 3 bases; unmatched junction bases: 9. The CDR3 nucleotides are TGTGCCAGCAGCTCCGTAGCGGGAACAGGGACAGATACGCAGTATTTT. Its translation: CASSSVAGTGTDTQYF.